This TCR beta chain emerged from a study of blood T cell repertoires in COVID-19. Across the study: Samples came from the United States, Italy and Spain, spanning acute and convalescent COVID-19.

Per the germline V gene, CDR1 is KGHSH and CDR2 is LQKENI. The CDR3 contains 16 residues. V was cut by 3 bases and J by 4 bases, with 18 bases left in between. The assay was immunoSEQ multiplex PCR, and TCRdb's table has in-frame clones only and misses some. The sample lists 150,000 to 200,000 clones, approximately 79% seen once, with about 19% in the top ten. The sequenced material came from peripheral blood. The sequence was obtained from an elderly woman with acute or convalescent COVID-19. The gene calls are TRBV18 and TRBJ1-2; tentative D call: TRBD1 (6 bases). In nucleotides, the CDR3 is TGTGCCAGCTCACCGGCTACAGGGTCGGCACTCTATGGCTACACCTTC. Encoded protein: CASSPATGSALYGYTF. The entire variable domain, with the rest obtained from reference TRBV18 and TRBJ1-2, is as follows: NAGVMQNPRHLVRRRGQEARLRCSPMKGHSHVYWYRQLPEEGLKFMVYLQKENIIDESGMPKERFSAEFPKEGPSILRIQQVVRGDSAAYFCASSPATGSALYGYTFGSGTRLTVV.